The T cell receptor (beta chain) described here comes from a study of cytomegalovirus exposure and HLA in healthy donors. Study results and caveats: Later, an analysis found that common viral pathogens appeared to be linked with several of the most significant clusters.

Germline V gene lookup returns CDR1 SNHLY and CDR2 FYNNEI. CDR3 length equals 16 residues. With 8 bases clipped from V and 0 bases from J, the junction kept 11 bases outside the gene matches. Concerning this clone: What it binds is not known.

It was with 60 Vbeta and 13 Jbeta primers that the PCR ran. Clones were read by immunoSEQ multiplex PCR, and TCRdb kept only the in-frame ones, dropping some. The sample carries about 160,000 clones, 77% recorded once. V gene TRBV2 combines with J gene TRBJ1-2; 8 positions agree with TRBD1. Source material: PBMCs. The origin of this receptor is a middle-aged woman in good health and CMV-seropositive. CDR3 sequence reads: CASGGEQGVPNYGYTF. DNA for the CDR3: TGTGCCAGCGGTGGGGAACAGGGGGTTCCTAACTATGGCTACACCTTC.